The 13 T cell receptor beta chains listed next were all sequenced from one sample in a study of blood T cell repertoires in COVID-19. Clones were sequenced by immunoSEQ multiplex PCR, and TCRdb holds only the in-frame ones, with some missing. Counted here are 250,000 to 350,000 clones, about 85% occurring once; the ten biggest clones make up around 3%. The sample consisted of PBMCs or T cells enriched from blood (not recorded which). These receptors originate from a woman aged 50 to 60 who had recovered from COVID-19.

This clone came up a few times. The V and J genes are TRBV4-1 and TRBJ2-7, with a possible D match to TRBD1 (5 bases). Germline V lookup: CDR1 MGHRA, CDR2 YSYEKL. This CDR3 comprises 12 residues. V was pared by 1 base and J by 5 bases, with 6 bases between. The DNA of the CDR3 is TGCGCCAGCAGCCAAGGCAGGGACGAGCAGTACTTC. This gives the protein CASSQGRDEQYF.

CDR3 DNA: TGCAGTGCTAGTCCAGGACAGTCTATGAACACTGAAGCTTTCTTT. Its translation: CSASPGQSMNTEAFF. The chain carries TRBV20-1 and TRBJ1-1, with a tentative D call TRBD1 (6 bases). V was pared by 3 bases and J by 0 bases, with 14 bases between. Germline lookup yields CDR1 DFQATT and CDR2 SNEGSKA (reference sequence). The CDR3 runs 15 residues.

The chain employs TRBV18 and TRBJ2-7, with no clear D. The V gene's germline CDR1 is KGHSH and CDR2 LQKENI. The CDR3 has 15 amino acids. The ends were cut back, 4 bases at V and 3 bases at J, with 16 bases in the middle. The CDR3 loop is CASSLNNLVDYEQYF. The CDR3 DNA reads TGTGCCAGCTCACTAAACAACCTGGTCGACTACGAGCAGTACTTC.

This chain links TRBV21-1 with TRBJ2-7; the D call in the table, TRBD1, was not verified against the DNA. TRBV21-1 is noted as a pseudogene. The CDR3 length is 17 residues. The CDR3 reads CASSKGAGQIVTYEQYF. The CDR3 nucleotides read TGTGCCAGCAGCAAAGGGGCGGGACAGATAGTTACCTACGAGCAGTACTTC.

The rearrangement joins TRBV28 to TRBJ1-2; TRBD1 might be the D (5 bases). The germline CDR1 and CDR2 sequences are MDHEN and SYDVKM. The CDR3 consists of 13 residues. The V and J ends lost 6 bases and 2 bases respectively, with 10 bases between them. The CDR3 region has the DNA TGTGCCAGCAGGCCCCGGGGGAACTATGGCTACACCTTC. Translated: CASRPRGNYGYTF.

V gene TRBV9 combines with J gene TRBJ2-1; no clear D. From germline, CDR1 is SGDLS and CDR2 YYNGEE. This CDR3 has 14 residues. V dropped 0 bases and J dropped 8 bases, with 12 bases sitting between them. CDR3 nucleotide sequence: TGTGCCAGCAGCGTAGGTACAGCTTACGATGAGCAGTTCTTC. It is translated as CASSVGTAYDEQFF.

The V gene is TRBV12-3 or TRBV12-4, the J gene TRBJ1-2; D gene unclear. V was cut by 5 bases and J by 5 bases, with 9 bases left in between. The CDR3 spans 12 residues. CDR3 amino acids: CASSQRLYGYTF. The CDR3 coding sequence is TGTGCCAGCAGTCAACGCCTATATGGCTACACCTTC.

The V call is TRBV28, the J call TRBJ1-5; D unclear. The CDR3 contains 16 residues. The germline V gene has CDR1 MDHEN and CDR2 SYDVKM. Trimming left V 4 bases short and J 3 bases short, with 16 bases between. For the CDR3, the DNA is TGTGCCAGCAGTTACCCCAGATTGCCCCCCAATCAGCCCCAGCATTTT. It specifies CASSYPRLPPNQPQHF.

This clone was recorded once. The V gene is TRBV2, the J gene TRBJ1-2, with D possibly TRBD1 on 6 matching bases. Germline CDR1 reads SNHLY; CDR2 reads FYNNEI. V lost 5 bases to trimming and J lost 2 bases, with 24 bases between them. The CDR3 spans 18 residues. CDR3 sequence: CASSRLPDRERLNYGYTF. In DNA, the CDR3 is TGTGCCAGCAGTAGACTTCCGGACAGAGAAAGATTAAACTATGGCTACACCTTC.

The J gene is TRBJ1-2, the V gene TRBV28; TRBD1 agrees at 10 bases. V lost 8 bases and J lost 4; bases outside the gene matches: 4. Germline loops: CDR1 MDHEN, CDR2 SYDVKM. The CDR3 extends over 13 amino acids. The CDR3 sequence is CASLGDRGYGYTF. For the CDR3, the DNA is TGTGCCAGCCTGGGGGACAGGGGCTATGGCTACACCTTC.

The rearrangement uses TRBV7-2 and TRBJ1-6; 9 nucleotides line up with TRBD1. Trimming cost V 5 bases and J 5 bases; bases outside gene matches: 10. The germline gives CDR1 SGHTA, CDR2 FQGNSA. The CDR3 extends over 17 amino acids. CDR3 bases: TGTGCCAGCAGCGCCGGACAGGGGAAGGTCAATAATTCACCCCTCCACTTT. Translated: CASSAGQGKVNNSPLHF.

In this sample, this clone turned up once. This chain links TRBV6-5 with TRBJ2-2; TRBD1 matches 10 bases. V shed 6 bases, J shed 5 bases, and the junction held 6 bases outside the gene matches. Germline loops: CDR1 MNHEY, CDR2 SVGAGI. The CDR3 consists of 15 residues. CDR3 coding DNA: TGTGCCAGCAGCCGGGACAGGGGAGTTACCGGGGAGCTGTTTTTT. Translation: CASSRDRGVTGELFF.

The chain links TRBV7-2 to TRBJ2-7; TRBD1 aligns across 9 bases. The J segment lost 8 bases and the V segment lost 5 bases, leaving 13 bases of the junction unmatched. The length of the CDR3 is 15 residues. Germline values: CDR1 SGHTA, CDR2 FQGNSA. This CDR3 reads CASSPRRQGEYKQYF. CDR3 in DNA: TGTGCCAGCAGCCCCCGCAGACAGGGGGAGTATAAGCAGTACTTC.